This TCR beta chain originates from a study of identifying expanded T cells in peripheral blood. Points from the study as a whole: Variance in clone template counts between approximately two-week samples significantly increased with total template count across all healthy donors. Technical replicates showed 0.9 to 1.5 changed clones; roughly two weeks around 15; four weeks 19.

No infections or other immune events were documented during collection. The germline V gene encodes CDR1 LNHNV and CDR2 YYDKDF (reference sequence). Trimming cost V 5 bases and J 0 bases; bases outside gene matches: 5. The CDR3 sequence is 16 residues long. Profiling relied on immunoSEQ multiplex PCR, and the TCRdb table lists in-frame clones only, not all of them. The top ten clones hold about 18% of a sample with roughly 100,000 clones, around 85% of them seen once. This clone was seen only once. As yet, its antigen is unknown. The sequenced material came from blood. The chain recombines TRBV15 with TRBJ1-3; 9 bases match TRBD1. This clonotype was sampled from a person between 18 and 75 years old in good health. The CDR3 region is CATSRDRESSGNTIYF. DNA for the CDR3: TGTGCCACCAGCCGGGACAGGGAGAGCTCTGGAAACACCATATATTTT.